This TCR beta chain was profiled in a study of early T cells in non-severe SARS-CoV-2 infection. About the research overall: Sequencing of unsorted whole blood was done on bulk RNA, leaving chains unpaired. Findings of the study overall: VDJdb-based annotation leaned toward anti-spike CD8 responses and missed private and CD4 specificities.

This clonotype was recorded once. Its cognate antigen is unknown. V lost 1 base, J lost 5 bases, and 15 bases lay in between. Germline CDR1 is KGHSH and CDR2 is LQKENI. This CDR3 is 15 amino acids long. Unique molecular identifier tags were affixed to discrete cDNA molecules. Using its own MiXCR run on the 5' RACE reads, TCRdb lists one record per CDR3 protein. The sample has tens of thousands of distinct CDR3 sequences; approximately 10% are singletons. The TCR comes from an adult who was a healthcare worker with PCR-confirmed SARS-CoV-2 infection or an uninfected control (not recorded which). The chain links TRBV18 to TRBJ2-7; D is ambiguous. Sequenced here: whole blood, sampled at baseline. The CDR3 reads CASSPQGSSIDEQYF. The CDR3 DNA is TGTGCCAGCTCACCACAGGGATCGTCCATCGACGAGCAGTACTTC.